The next 29 T cell receptor beta chains were all read from a single sample in a study of shared clonotypes between healthy human individuals. Positively selected for CCR7, the CD45RO-negative cells used as naive CD8 cells excluded terminally differentiated effector memory CD45RA+ cells. Sequenced by immunoSEQ multiplex PCR; TCRdb stores in-frame clones only, minus some. The table shows millions of clones, with about 94% occurring only once. Sequences were obtained from naive CD8+ T cells sorted from blood. The receptors were gathered from a man aged 18 to 30 in good health.

The chain combines TRBV19 with TRBJ2-2; 9 nucleotides align to TRBD1. The germline CDR1 and CDR2 sequences are LNHDA and SQIVND (reference sequence). This CDR3 comprises 16 residues. The ends lost 5 bases at V and 4 bases at J; junction bases unmatched: 8. CDR3 DNA: TGTGCCAGTAGTCCCTGGACAGGGGCCAGCACCGGGGAGCTGTTTTTT. Protein sequence: CASSPWTGASTGELFF.

Concerning this clone itself: In the same sample, other DNA sequences code for this CDR3. V and J are TRBV9 and TRBJ2-5; the match to TRBD2 covers 8 bases. Germline V gene sequence: CDR1 SGDLS, CDR2 YYNGEE. The CDR3 is 15 amino acids. V lost 2 bases, J lost 1 base, and 4 bases stayed unmatched. CDR3 in DNA: TGTGCCAGCAGCGTCGCGGGAGGAACCCAAGAGACCCAGTACTTC. Protein sequence: CASSVAGGTQETQYF.

J is TRBJ2-3 and V is TRBV29-1; 10 bases map to TRBD1. Germline trimming cut 7 bases from V and 4 bases from J; bases unmatched to any gene: 8. CDR3 size: 14 residues. Germline CDR1 SQVTM, CDR2 ANQGSEA. The chain's CDR3 is CSGTGQGIADTQYF. The CDR3 DNA sequence: TGCAGCGGTACGGGACAGGGGATCGCAGATACGCAGTATTTT.

The gene calls are TRBV5-4 and TRBJ2-5, with D perhaps TRBD1 (6 bases). V was cut by 0 bases and J by 4 bases, with 13 bases left in between. In germline, CDR1 is SGHNT, CDR2 YYREEE (reference sequence). This CDR3 region has 15 residues. CDR3 DNA: TGTGCCAGCAGCTTGGCCCCTACAGGGAGAGAGACCCAGTACTTC. Translating gives CASSLAPTGRETQYF.

Remarks on this clone: This same CDR3 is encoded by further DNA sequences in the sample. V and J are TRBV6-1 and TRBJ2-1; 13 bases are shared with TRBD2. The CDR3 totals 16 residues. Trimming removed 3 bases from V and 4 bases from J; junction bases left unmatched: 3. The germline V gene has CDR1 MNHNS and CDR2 SASEGT. The CDR3 sequence: CASSEGTSGTYNEQFF. The CDR3 DNA reads as TGTGCCAGCAGTGAGGGGACTAGCGGGACTTACAATGAGCAGTTCTTC.

This chain uses TRBV7-2 with TRBJ2-1; the D gene is possibly TRBD1 (6 bases). Between the trimmed V and J ends, which lost 4 bases and 1 base, there was a span of 11 bases. The CDR3 has 15 residues. Per germline, CDR1 SGHTA and CDR2 FQGNSA. The CDR3 is CASSWHRESYNEQFF. CDR3 nucleotides: TGTGCCAGCAGCTGGCACAGGGAATCCTACAATGAGCAGTTCTTC.

The J gene is TRBJ2-7, the V gene TRBV2; D remains ambiguous. This CDR3 contains 15 residues. Trimming removed 2 bases at V and 1 base at J, with 12 bases between. Germline V gene lookup returns CDR1 SNHLY and CDR2 FYNNEI. The CDR3 protein is CASSELVGDSYEQYF. DNA of the CDR3: TGTGCCAGCAGTGAATTGGTGGGCGATTCCTACGAGCAGTACTTC.

The V and J genes are TRBV7-8 and TRBJ1-2, with TRBD1 as a possible D gene (5 bases). Germline lookup yields CDR1 SGHVS and CDR2 FQNEAQ. CDR3 length: 18 residues. V was shortened by 4 bases and J by 0 bases, with 21 bases between the two germline ends. The CDR3 here is CASSSTEGQSPPNYGYTF. The DNA of the CDR3 is TGTGCCAGCAGCTCGACAGAAGGCCAGAGTCCCCCTAACTATGGCTACACCTTC. The full variable domain, its missing parts supplied by reference TRBV7-8 and TRBJ1-2, is GAGVSQSPRYKVAKRGQDVALRCDPISGHVSLFWYQQALGQGPEFLTYFQNEAQLDKSGLPSDRFFAERPEGSVSTLKIQRTQQEDSAVYLCASSSTEGQSPPNYGYTFGSGTRLTVV.

The chain has TRBV9 and TRBJ1-1; D is perhaps TRBD1 (6 bases). The CDR3 totals 16 residues. V was clipped by 0 bases and J by 3 bases, with 15 bases between them. CDR1 is SGDLS, CDR2 YYNGEE, per germline. DNA for the CDR3: TGTGCCAGCAGCGTAGCTACGGGAGGGGGAGACACTGAAGCTTTCTTT. Amino acid sequence: CASSVATGGGDTEAFF.

V is TRBV7-9 and J is TRBJ2-3, with D perhaps TRBD2 (6 bases). With 2 bases removed from V and 4 bases from J, the gap between germline ends came to 10 bases. Looked up from germline, CDR1 is SEHNR and CDR2 is FQNEAQ (reference sequence). The CDR3 covers 14 residues. The CDR3 spells CASSLPLAPDTQYF. In DNA, the CDR3 is TGTGCCAGCAGCTTACCCCTAGCGCCAGATACGCAGTATTTT.

Concerning this clone: This same CDR3 is encoded by further DNA sequences in the sample. The J gene is TRBJ2-7, the V gene TRBV4-1; D gene ambiguous. CDR3 size: 14 residues. With 1 base removed from V and 0 bases from J, the gap between germline ends came to 7 bases. Per the germline V gene, CDR1 is MGHRA and CDR2 is YSYEKL. The CDR3 loop reads CASSQAASSYEQYF. CDR3 sequence (DNA): TGCGCCAGCAGCCAAGCGGCTAGCTCCTACGAGCAGTACTTC.

Concerning this clone itself: Other DNA sequences of this sample code for an identical CDR3. V and J are TRBV7-2 and TRBJ2-2; no reliable D call. The CDR3 is 12 amino acids. Trimming took off 1 base at V and 4 bases at J, with 1 base between the two ends. Germline loops: CDR1 SGHTA, CDR2 FQGNSA. CDR3 loop: CASSLGTGELFF. The CDR3 nucleotides are TGTGCCAGCAGCTTAGGCACCGGGGAGCTGTTTTTT.

This chain joins TRBV4-1 and TRBJ1-1, with 7 positions matching TRBD1. Germline assignment: CDR1 MGHRA and CDR2 YSYEKL. The CDR3 runs to 15 residues. With V trimmed by 4 bases and J by 4 bases, 9 bases remained unmatched. The chain's CDR3 is CASSLRGTDFTEAFF. The CDR3 DNA follows: TGCGCCAGCAGCCTTCGCGGGACAGATTTCACTGAAGCTTTCTTT.

The chain links TRBV6-1 to TRBJ1-2; no firm D call. Trimming stripped 4 bases from V and 1 base from J, with 16 bases between. The length of the CDR3 is 16 residues. Germline values: CDR1 MNHNS, CDR2 SASEGT. CDR3 sequence reads: CASSVAVITLNYGYTF. CDR3 bases: TGTGCCAGCAGTGTCGCAGTGATTACACTTAACTATGGCTACACCTTC.

The chain is built from TRBV9 and TRBJ2-3; 10 bases are a match to TRBD2. J gave up 3 bases and V 0 bases, and 4 bases lay outside the gene matches. The CDR3 totals 16 residues. Germline V CDR1 and CDR2: SGDLS, YYNGEE. CDR3 coding DNA: TGTGCCAGCAGCGTAGGCGGGACTAGCGTGACAGATACGCAGTATTTT. Its translation: CASSVGGTSVTDTQYF.

The V gene is TRBV28, the J gene TRBJ2-3; 11 bases fit TRBD1. This CDR3 spans 20 amino acids. Trimming at V came to 4 bases and at J to 5 bases, leaving 20 bases not matched to a gene. Germline V gene lookup returns CDR1 MDHEN and CDR2 SYDVKM. This CDR3 reads CASSSPRTGGPRGPRDTQYF. The CDR3 nucleotides are TGTGCCAGCAGTTCCCCGAGGACAGGGGGCCCTAGAGGCCCCAGAGATACGCAGTATTTT.

This chain connects TRBV5-6 to TRBJ2-1; D unclear. With 4 bases removed from V and 4 bases from J, the gap between germline ends came to 6 bases. This CDR3 region has 12 residues. Germline CDR1 SGHDT, CDR2 YYEEEE. The CDR3 loop is CASSDAYNEQFF. As DNA, the CDR3 is TGTGCCAGCAGCGATGCATACAATGAGCAGTTCTTC. The whole variable domain, remainder taken from reference TRBV5-6 and TRBJ2-1, is DAGVTQSPTHLIKTRGQQVTLRCSPKSGHDTVSWYQQALGQGPQFIFQYYEEEERQRGNFPDRFSGHQFPNYSSELNVNALLLGDSALYLCASSDAYNEQFFGPGTRLTVL.

The gene calls are TRBV5-6 and TRBJ2-7; D may be TRBD1 (5 bases). V lost 1 base and J lost 4, with 15 bases in between. CDR1 is SGHDT, CDR2 YYEEEE, per germline. The CDR3 is made up of 15 amino acids. The CDR3, as DNA: TGTGCCAGCAGCTTGACGTGGGGCGAAGGGTACGAGCAGTACTTC. Encoded protein: CASSLTWGEGYEQYF.

The gene calls are TRBV19 and TRBJ1-5; D remains unclear. Germline CDR1 reads LNHDA; CDR2 reads SQIVND (reference sequence). The CDR3 covers 15 residues. The V end lost 1 base, the J end lost 1 base, and 8 bases lay between the germline ends. CDR3 sequence (DNA): TGTGCCAGTAGTATAGGAAGTCTCAGCAATCAGCCCCAGCATTTT. Protein: CASSIGSLSNQPQHF.

This rearrangement joins TRBV5-1 to TRBJ1-2; D remains unclear. Trimming shortened V by 4 bases and J by 5 bases, and 18 bases separated the two germline ends. Germline CDR1 SGHRS, CDR2 YFSETQ. This CDR3 comprises 15 residues. The CDR3 DNA reads as TGCGCCAGCAGCACGGAGGCGAATCCCTTATATGGCTACACCTTC. Translating gives CASSTEANPLYGYTF.

The chain recombines TRBV27 with TRBJ2-7; 7 positions match TRBD2. The CDR3 spans 14 residues. V shed 4 bases and J 2 bases; nucleotides not matched to a gene: 5. Germline loops: CDR1 MNHEY, CDR2 SMNVEV (reference sequence). CDR3 loop: CASSSDGTTYEQYF. The CDR3 nucleotides are TGTGCCAGCAGTTCTGACGGGACTACCTACGAGCAGTACTTC.

The CDR3 DNA reads TGTGCCAGCAGCTCGGCGACTAGCGGGGGGGCGTTAACAGATACGCAGTATTTT. Translation gives CASSSATSGGALTDTQYF. The chain is built from TRBV7-9 and TRBJ2-3; 14 bases are a match to TRBD2. The germline V gene encodes CDR1 SEHNR and CDR2 FQNEAQ (reference sequence). Trimming removed 4 bases from V and 3 bases from J; junction bases left unmatched: 9. The CDR3 runs 18 residues.

The chain combines TRBV28 with TRBJ2-1; D is possibly TRBD2 (5 bases). CDR1 is MDHEN and CDR2 is SYDVKM in the germline V gene. This CDR3 spans 14 amino acids. Trimming pared 5 bases from V and 9 bases from J, leaving 17 bases between. The CDR3 nucleotides read TGTGCCAGCAGTCTACGAACGGTAGAGGGTGAGCAGTTCTTC. Residues: CASSLRTVEGEQFF.

The V gene is TRBV7-2, the J gene TRBJ1-3; the D is unclear. The CDR3 has 18 amino acids. Per the germline V gene, CDR1 is SGHTA and CDR2 is FQGNSA. The V and J ends lost 1 base and 0 bases respectively, with 16 bases between them. The CDR3 region has the DNA TGTGCCAGCAGCTTAGGGGTCACTCTAGGGTCCTCTGGAAACACCATATATTTT. Translated: CASSLGVTLGSSGNTIYF.

The chain recombines TRBV7-9 with TRBJ1-5; 12 nucleotides line up with TRBD1. CDR3 length: 16 amino acids. Germline V gene data show CDR1 as SEHNR and CDR2 as FQNEAQ (reference sequence). V was clipped by 1 base and J by 7 bases; unmatched bases: 5. CDR3 loop: CASSLGGQGAGQPQHF. For the CDR3, the DNA is TGTGCCAGCAGCTTAGGGGGACAGGGGGCCGGACAGCCCCAGCATTTT.

The rearrangement joins TRBV27 to TRBJ2-7; no clear D gene. Trimming pared 5 bases from V and 7 bases from J, leaving 9 bases between. Germline V gene sequence: CDR1 MNHEY, CDR2 SMNVEV (reference sequence). This CDR3 has 11 residues. CDR3 amino acids: CASSHFSEQYF. CDR3 nucleotide sequence: TGTGCCAGCAGTCACTTTTCTGAGCAGTACTTC.

The chain joins TRBV13 to TRBJ1-2; 7 nucleotides align to TRBD1. The V segment lost 5 bases and the J segment 3 bases; nucleotides outside the gene matches: 12. The CDR3 totals 16 residues. Per germline, CDR1 PRHDT and CDR2 FYEKMQ (reference sequence). CDR3: CASSLRVGQDDYGYTF. The CDR3 DNA reads as TGTGCCAGCAGCCTACGGGTAGGACAGGATGACTATGGCTACACCTTC.

The chain has TRBV7-9 and TRBJ1-4, with 8 bases fitting TRBD1. V shed 2 bases and J 8 bases; nucleotides not matched to a gene: 7. Germline V gives CDR1 SEHNR, CDR2 FQNEAQ (reference sequence). The CDR3 covers 15 residues. The CDR3 DNA sequence: TGTGCCAGCAGCTTACCGGACAGGGAAGGGGAAAAACTGTTTTTT. It is translated as CASSLPDREGEKLFF.

The gene calls are TRBV5-6 and TRBJ2-7, with D possibly TRBD1 on 6 matching bases. This CDR3 is built from 14 residues. Per the germline V gene, CDR1 is SGHDT and CDR2 is YYEEEE. Trimming left V 4 bases short and J 5 bases short, with 16 bases between. CDR3 protein: CASSPQGFRDEQYF. CDR3 in DNA: TGTGCCAGCAGCCCTCAGGGGTTTCGTGACGAGCAGTACTTC.